This TCR beta chain emerged from a study of blood T cell repertoires in COVID-19. Background on the study: Nucleic acid was either cDNA or gDNA, and it came from T cells, B-cell-depleted T cells, or PBMCs.

The table came from immunoSEQ multiplex PCR; TCRdb's copy has only in-frame clones and leaves some out. The sample includes about 150,000 clones, 70% to 90% of them seen just once. The V and J ends lost 6 bases and 8 bases respectively, with 13 bases between them. CDR3 length: 13 residues. CDR1 is SNHLY, CDR2 FYNNEI, per germline. Recovered participants had two consecutive negative NP/OP PCR tests, healthcare professional clearance, or symptom resolution. The rearrangement joins TRBV2 to TRBJ1-4; D not certain. Source material: PBMCs or T cells enriched from blood (not recorded which). This receptor was identified in a man in his forties or fifties who had recovered from COVID-19. The CDR3 region has the DNA TGTGCCAGCAGCGAGGGTTTTGGCGAAAAACTGTTTTTT. Translated, it gives CASSEGFGEKLFF. Filled out from reference TRBV2 and TRBJ1-4, the complete variable domain reads EPEVTQTPSHQVTQMGQEVILRCVPISNHLYFYWYRQILGQKVEFLVSFYNNEISEKSEIFDDQFSVERPDGSNFTLKIRSTKLEDSAMYFCASSEGFGEKLFFGSGTQLSVL.